The T cell receptor (beta chain) described here comes from a study of cytotoxic CD8 clonotypes in ibrutinib-treated CLL. Depth targeted 1 in 200,000 to 1 in 1 million T cells, averaging approximately 10x coverage per clonotype. This table comes from immunoSEQ multiplex PCR, and its TCRdb copy is limited to in-frame clones, with some not included. The repertoire consists of 130,000 or so clones, with 80% to 90% occurring once and the leading ten covering roughly 2%. This clone was recorded only once. The CDR3 length is 16 residues. CDR1 and CDR2 from the germline V gene are WSHSY and SAAADI. The V segment lost 2 bases and the J segment 5 bases; nucleotides outside the gene matches: 10.

The sequence derives from a human donor with chronic lymphocytic leukemia. The chain links TRBV10-2 to TRBJ1-2, with 8 positions matching TRBD1. The specimen was PBMCs, collected after 24 months of ibrutinib treatment. The CDR3 nucleotides are TGCGCCAGCAGTGAGCAGGGGGCAGGATTGAGTTATGGCTACACCTTC. It codes for CASSEQGAGLSYGYTF.